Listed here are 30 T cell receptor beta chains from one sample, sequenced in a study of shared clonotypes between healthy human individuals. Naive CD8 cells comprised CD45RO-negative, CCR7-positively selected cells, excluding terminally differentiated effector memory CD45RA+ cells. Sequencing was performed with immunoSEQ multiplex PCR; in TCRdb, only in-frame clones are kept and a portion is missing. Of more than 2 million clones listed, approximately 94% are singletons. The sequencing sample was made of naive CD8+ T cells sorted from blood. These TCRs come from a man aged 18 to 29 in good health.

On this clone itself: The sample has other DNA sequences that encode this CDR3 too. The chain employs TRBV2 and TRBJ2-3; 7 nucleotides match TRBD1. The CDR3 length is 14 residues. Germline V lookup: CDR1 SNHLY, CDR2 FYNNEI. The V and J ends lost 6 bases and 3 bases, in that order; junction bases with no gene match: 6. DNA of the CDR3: TGTGCCAGCAGAGGTAGACAGGGTACAGATACGCAGTATTTT. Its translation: CASRGRQGTDTQYF. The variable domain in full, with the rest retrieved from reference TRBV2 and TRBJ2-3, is EPEVTQTPSHQVTQMGQEVILRCVPISNHLYFYWYRQILGQKVEFLVSFYNNEISEKSEIFDDQFSVERPDGSNFTLKIRSTKLEDSAMYFCASRGRQGTDTQYFGPGTRLTVL.

The CDR3 bases are TGTGCCAGCAGCTTATTAGACATCGGAGCCAACACCGGGGAGCTGTTTTTT. Its protein product is CASSLLDIGANTGELFF. This sequence joins TRBV11-2 and TRBJ2-2; the D is unclear. From germline, CDR1 is SGHAT and CDR2 FQNNGV. The CDR3 covers 17 residues. The germline V and J ends were trimmed by 2 bases and 2 bases, with 15 bases remaining between them.

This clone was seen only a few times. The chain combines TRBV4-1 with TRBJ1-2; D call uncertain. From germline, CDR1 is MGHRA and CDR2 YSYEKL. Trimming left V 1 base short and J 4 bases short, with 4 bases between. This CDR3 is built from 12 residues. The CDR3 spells CASSQGIYGYTF. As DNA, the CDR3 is TGCGCCAGCAGCCAAGGGATCTATGGCTACACCTTC.

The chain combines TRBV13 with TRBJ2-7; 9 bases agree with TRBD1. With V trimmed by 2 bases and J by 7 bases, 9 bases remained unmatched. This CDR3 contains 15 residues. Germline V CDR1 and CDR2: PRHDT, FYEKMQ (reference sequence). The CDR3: CASSLKGTGPEEQYF. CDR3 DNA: TGTGCCAGCAGCTTAAAGGGGACAGGGCCGGAAGAGCAGTACTTC.

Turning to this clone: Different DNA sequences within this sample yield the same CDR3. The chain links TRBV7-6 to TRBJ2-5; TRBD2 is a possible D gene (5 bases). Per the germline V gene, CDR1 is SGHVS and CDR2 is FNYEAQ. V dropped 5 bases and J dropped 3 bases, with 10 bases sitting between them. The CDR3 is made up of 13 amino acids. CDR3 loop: CASSLGVEETQYF. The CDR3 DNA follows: TGTGCCAGCAGCCTCGGGGTTGAAGAGACCCAGTACTTC.

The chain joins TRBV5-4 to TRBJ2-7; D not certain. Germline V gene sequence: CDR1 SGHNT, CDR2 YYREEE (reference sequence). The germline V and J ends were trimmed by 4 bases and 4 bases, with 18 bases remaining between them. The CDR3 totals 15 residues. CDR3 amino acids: CASSSPEREVYEQYF. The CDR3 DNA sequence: TGTGCCAGCAGCAGTCCAGAAAGGGAAGTGTACGAGCAGTACTTC.

The DNA of the CDR3 is TGTGCCAGCAGCCAAACCGGGACAGGGTGGACCGGGGAGCTGTTTTTT. This encodes CASSQTGTGWTGELFF. This chain connects TRBV7-2 to TRBJ2-2, with TRBD1 matching 9 bases. Germline CDR1 is SGHTA and CDR2 is FQGNSA. The CDR3 consists of 16 residues. Trimming removed 5 bases from V and 5 bases from J; junction bases left unmatched: 9.

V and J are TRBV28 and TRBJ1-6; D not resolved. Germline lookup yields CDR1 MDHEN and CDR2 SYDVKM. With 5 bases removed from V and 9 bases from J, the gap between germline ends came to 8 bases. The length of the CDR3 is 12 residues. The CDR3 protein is CASSPSSSPLHF. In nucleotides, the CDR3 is TGTGCCAGCAGTCCGTCTTCTTCACCCCTCCACTTT.

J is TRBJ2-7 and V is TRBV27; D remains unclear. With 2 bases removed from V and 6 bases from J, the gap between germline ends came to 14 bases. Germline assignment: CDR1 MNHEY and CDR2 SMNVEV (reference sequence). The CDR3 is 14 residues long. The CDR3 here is CASSLVGVRSEQYF. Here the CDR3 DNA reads TGTGCCAGCAGTTTAGTCGGAGTCAGGTCCGAGCAGTACTTC.

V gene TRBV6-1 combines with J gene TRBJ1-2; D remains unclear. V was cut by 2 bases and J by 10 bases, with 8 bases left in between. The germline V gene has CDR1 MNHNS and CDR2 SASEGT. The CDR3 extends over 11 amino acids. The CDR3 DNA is TGTGCCAGCAGTGAACTCACTCTCTACACCTTC. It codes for CASSELTLYTF.

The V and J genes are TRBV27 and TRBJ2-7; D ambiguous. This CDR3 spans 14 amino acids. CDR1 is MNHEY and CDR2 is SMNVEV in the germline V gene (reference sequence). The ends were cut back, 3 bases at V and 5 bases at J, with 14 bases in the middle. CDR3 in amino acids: CASSLVTRKDEQYF. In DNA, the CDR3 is TGTGCCAGCAGTTTGGTCACGCGAAAGGACGAGCAGTACTTC.

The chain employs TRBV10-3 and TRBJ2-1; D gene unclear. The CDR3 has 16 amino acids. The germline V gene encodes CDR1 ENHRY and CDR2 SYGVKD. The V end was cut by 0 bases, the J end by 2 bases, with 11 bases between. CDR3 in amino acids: CAISESTTTPYNEQFF. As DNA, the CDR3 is TGTGCCATCAGTGAGTCTACAACGACTCCCTACAATGAGCAGTTCTTC.

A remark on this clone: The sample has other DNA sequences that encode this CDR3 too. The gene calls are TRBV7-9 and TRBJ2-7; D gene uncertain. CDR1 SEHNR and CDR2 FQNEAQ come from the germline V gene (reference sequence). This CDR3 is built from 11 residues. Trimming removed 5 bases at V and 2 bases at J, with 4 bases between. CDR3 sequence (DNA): TGTGCCAGCAGCGTCACCTACGAGCAGTACTTC. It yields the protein CASSVTYEQYF.

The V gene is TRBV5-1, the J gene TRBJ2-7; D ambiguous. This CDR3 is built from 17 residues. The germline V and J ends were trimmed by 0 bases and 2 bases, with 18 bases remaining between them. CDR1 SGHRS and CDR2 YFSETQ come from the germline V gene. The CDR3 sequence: CASSLAVQDLYPYEQYF. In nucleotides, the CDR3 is TGCGCCAGCAGCTTGGCCGTACAAGATCTTTACCCCTACGAGCAGTACTTC.

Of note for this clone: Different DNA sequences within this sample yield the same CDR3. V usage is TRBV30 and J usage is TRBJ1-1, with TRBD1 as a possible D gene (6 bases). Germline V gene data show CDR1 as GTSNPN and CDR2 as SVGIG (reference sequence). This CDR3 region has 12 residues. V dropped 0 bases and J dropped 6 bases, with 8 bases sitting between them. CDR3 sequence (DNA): TGTGCCTGGAGTGTGGGGGCACCTGAAGCTTTCTTT. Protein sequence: CAWSVGAPEAFF.

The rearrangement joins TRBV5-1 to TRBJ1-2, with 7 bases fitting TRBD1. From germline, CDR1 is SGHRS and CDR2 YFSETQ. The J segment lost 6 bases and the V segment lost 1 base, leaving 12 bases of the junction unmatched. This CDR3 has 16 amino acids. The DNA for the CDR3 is TGCGCCAGCAGCTTGCCGAGTCATAGGGGGCAGGATGGCTACACCTTC. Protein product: CASSLPSHRGQDGYTF.

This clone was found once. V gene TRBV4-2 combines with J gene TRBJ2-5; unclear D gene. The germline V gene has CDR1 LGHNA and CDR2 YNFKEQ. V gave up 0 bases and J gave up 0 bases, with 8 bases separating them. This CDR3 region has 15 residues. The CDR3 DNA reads TGTGCCAGCAGCCAAGAGGTACATTACCAAGAGACCCAGTACTTC. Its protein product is CASSQEVHYQETQYF.

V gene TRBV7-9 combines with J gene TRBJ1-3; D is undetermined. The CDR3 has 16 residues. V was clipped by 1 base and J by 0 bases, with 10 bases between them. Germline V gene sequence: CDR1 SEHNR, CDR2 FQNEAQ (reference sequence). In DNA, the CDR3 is TGTGCCAGCAGCTTAGTCTTGCTGTCCTCTGGAAACACCATATATTTT. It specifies CASSLVLLSSGNTIYF. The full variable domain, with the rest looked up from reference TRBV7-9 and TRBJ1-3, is DTGVSQNPRHKITKRGQNVTFRCDPISEHNRLYWYRQTLGQGPEFLTYFQNEAQLEKSRLLSDRFSAERPKGSFSTLEIQRTEQGDSAMYLCASSLVLLSSGNTIYFGEGSWLTVV.

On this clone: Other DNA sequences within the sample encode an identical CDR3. The CDR3 DNA sequence: TGCGCCAGCAGCTTGGGGGCTGGGGATGAAAAACTGTTTTTT. Translation: CASSLGAGDEKLFF. V and J are TRBV5-1 and TRBJ1-4; D is ambiguous. This CDR3 is 14 amino acids long. Per germline, CDR1 SGHRS and CDR2 YFSETQ. The germline V and J ends were trimmed by 0 bases and 6 bases, with 9 bases remaining between them.

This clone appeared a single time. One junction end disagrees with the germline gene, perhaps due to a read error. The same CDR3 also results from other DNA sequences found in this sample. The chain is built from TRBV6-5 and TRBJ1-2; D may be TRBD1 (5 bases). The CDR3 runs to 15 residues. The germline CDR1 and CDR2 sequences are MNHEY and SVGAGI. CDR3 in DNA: TGTGCCAGCACTACTCGGGGCCTAGCTAACTATGGCTACACTTTC. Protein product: CASTTRGLANYGYTF.

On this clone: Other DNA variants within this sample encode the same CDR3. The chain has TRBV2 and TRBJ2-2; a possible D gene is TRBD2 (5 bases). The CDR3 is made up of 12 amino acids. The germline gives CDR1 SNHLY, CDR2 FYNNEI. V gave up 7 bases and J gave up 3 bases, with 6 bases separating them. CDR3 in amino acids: CASIGDTGELFF. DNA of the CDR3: TGTGCCAGCATCGGGGACACCGGGGAGCTGTTTTTT.

The DNA for the CDR3 is TGTGCCAGCAGCCCCGGCGGCTATAGCAATCAGCCCCAGCATTTT. Translating gives CASSPGGYSNQPQHF. V gene TRBV7-8 combines with J gene TRBJ1-5; D gene ambiguous. Germline V gene sequence: CDR1 SGHVS, CDR2 FQNEAQ. V lost 5 bases and J lost 0, with 11 bases in between. The CDR3 loop spans 15 amino acids.

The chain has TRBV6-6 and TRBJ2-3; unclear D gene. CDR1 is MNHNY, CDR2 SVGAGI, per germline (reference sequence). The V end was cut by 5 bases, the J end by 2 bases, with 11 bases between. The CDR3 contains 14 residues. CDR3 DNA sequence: TGTGCCAGCAGTGCCGTAGGAACCACAGATACGCAGTATTTT. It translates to CASSAVGTTDTQYF.

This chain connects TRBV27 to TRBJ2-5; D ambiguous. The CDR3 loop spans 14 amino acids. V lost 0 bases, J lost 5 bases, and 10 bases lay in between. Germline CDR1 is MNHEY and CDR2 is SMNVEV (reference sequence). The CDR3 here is CASSLSRMGETQYF. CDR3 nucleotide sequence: TGTGCCAGCAGTTTATCGAGAATGGGGGAGACCCAGTACTTC.

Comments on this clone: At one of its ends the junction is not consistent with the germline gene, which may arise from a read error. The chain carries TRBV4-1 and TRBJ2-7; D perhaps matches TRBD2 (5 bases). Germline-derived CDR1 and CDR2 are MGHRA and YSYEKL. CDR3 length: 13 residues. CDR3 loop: CASSQEPLGSFRF. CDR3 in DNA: TGCGCCAGCAGCCAAGAACCCCTAGGGAGTTTCCGCTTC.

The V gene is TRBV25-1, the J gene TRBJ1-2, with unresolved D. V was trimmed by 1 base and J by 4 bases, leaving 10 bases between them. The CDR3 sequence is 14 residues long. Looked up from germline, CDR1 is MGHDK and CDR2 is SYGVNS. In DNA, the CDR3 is TGTGCCAGCAGTGAATCCGGGTCTGGCTATGGCTACACCTTC. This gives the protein CASSESGSGYGYTF.

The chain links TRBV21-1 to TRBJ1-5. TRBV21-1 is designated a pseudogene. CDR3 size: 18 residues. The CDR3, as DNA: TGTGCCAGCAGCGCCCGCGGGGAGGGTACCAATAGCAATCAGCCCCAGCATTTT. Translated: CASSARGEGTNSNQPQHF.

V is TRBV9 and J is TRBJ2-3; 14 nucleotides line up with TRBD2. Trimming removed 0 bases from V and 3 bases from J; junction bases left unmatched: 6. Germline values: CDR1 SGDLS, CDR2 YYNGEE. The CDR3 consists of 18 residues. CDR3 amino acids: CASSVDGTSGSRTDTQYF. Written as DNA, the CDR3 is TGTGCCAGCAGCGTAGACGGGACTAGCGGGAGTAGAACAGATACGCAGTATTTT. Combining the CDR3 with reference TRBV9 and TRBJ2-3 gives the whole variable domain DSGVTQTPKHLITATGQRVTLRCSPRSGDLSVYWYQQSLDQGLQFLIQYYNGEERAKGNILERFSAQQFPDLHSELNLSSLELGDSALYFCASSVDGTSGSRTDTQYFGPGTRLTVL.

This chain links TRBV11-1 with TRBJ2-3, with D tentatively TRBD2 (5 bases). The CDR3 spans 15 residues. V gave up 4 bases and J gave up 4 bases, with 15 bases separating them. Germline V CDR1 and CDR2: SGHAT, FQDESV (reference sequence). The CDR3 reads CASSSPWGVADTQYF. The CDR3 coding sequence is TGTGCCAGCAGCTCACCTTGGGGAGTTGCAGATACGCAGTATTTT. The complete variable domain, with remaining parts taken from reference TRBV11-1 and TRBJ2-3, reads EAEVAQSPRYKITEKSQAVAFWCDPISGHATLYWYRQILGQGPELLVQFQDESVVDDSQLPKDRFSAERLKGVDSTLKIQPAELGDSAMYLCASSSPWGVADTQYFGPGTRLTVL.

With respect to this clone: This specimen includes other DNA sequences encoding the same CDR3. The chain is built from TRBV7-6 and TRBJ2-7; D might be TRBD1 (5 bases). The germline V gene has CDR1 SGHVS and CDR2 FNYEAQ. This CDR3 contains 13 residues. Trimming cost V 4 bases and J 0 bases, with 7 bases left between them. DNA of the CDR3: TGTGCCAGCAGCTCCGACAGCTCCTACGAGCAGTACTTC. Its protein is CASSSDSSYEQYF.